The 4 T cell receptor beta chains listed next were all sequenced from one sample in a study of T cell repertoires in cytomegalovirus infection. TCRdb re-analysed the reads in MiXCR, keeping a single row per CDR3 protein. The sample records about 240,000 distinct CDR3 sequences, around 6.6% being singletons. The specimen sequenced was PBMCs. The receptors here all came from a human donor in good health (CMV status not recorded). Some clones in this sample may be carry-over from other donors' samples.

This clonotype occurred many times. V usage is TRBV29-1 and J usage is TRBJ1-2; possible D gene TRBD1, 6 bases. The CDR3 sequence is 15 residues long. Germline-derived CDR1 and CDR2 are SQVTM and ANQGSEA. V lost 1 base, J lost 4 bases, and 16 bases lay in between. The CDR3 DNA sequence: TGCAGCGTTGAAGGAAGAGACAGGCGCCCCTATGGCTACACCTTC. Its translation is CSVEGRDRRPYGYTF.

This clonotype was picked up many times. The chain is built from TRBV20-1 and TRBJ2-2; the match to TRBD1 covers 10 bases. In germline, CDR1 is DFQATT, CDR2 SNEGSKA (reference sequence). This CDR3 is built from 17 residues. V lost 6 bases to trimming and J lost 0 bases; unmatched junction nucleotides: 10. The chain's CDR3 is CSARTGGWGPNTGELFF. CDR3 DNA: TGCAGTGCGCGGACAGGGGGTTGGGGACCGAACACCGGGGAGCTGTTTTTT.

This clonotype has at least ten counts. The chain is built from TRBV12-3 or TRBV12-4 and TRBJ1-5; a weak D match, TRBD1 (6 bases). CDR3 length: 15 residues. V lost 2 bases to trimming and J lost 0 bases, with 8 bases between them. The CDR3 reads CASSLQGPSNQPQHF. DNA for the CDR3: TGTGCCAGCAGTTTACAGGGGCCTAGCAATCAGCCCCAGCATTTT.

The sample holds many counts of this clonotype. The chain combines TRBV20-1 with TRBJ1-2, with 7 nucleotides matching TRBD1. This CDR3 contains 15 residues. CDR1 and CDR2 (germline): DFQATT, SNEGSKA (reference sequence). V gave up 4 bases and J gave up 2 bases; unmatched junction bases: 10. The CDR3 DNA is TGCAGTGCTAACCAAACGACAGGGCCCAACTATGGCTACACCTTC. Its translation is CSANQTTGPNYGYTF.